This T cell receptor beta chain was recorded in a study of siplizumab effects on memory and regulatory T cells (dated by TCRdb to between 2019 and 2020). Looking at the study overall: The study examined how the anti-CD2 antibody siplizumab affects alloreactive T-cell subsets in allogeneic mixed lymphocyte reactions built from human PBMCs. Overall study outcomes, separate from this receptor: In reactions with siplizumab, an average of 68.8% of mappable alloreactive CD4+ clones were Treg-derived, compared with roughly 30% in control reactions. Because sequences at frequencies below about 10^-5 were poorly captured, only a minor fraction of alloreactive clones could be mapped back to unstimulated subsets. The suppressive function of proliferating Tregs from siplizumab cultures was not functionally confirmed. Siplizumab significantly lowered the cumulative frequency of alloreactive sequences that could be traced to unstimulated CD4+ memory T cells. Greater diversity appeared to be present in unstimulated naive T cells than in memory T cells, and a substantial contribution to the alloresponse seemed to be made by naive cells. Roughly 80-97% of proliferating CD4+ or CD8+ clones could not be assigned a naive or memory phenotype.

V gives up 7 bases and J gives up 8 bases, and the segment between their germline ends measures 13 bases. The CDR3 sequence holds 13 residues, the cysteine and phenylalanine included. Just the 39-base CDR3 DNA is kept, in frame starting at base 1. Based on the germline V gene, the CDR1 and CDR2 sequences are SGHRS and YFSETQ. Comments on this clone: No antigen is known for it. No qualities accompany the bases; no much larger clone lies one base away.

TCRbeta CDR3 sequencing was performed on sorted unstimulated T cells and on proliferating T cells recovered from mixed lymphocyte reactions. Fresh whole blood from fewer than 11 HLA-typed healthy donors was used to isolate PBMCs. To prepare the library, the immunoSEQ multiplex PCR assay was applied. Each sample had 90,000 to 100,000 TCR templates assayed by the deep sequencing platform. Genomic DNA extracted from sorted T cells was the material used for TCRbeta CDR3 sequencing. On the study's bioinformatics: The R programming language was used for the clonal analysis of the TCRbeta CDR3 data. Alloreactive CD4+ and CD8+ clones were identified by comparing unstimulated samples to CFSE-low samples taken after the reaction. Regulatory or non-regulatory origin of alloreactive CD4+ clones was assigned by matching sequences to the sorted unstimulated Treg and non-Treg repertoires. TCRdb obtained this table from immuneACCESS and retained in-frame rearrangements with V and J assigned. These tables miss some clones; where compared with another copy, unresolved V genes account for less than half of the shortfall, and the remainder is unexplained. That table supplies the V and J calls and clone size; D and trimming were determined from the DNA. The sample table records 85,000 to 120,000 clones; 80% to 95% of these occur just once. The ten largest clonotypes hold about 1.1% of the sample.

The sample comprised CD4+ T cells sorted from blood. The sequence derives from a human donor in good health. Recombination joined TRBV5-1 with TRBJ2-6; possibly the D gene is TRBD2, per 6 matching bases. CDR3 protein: CASGDGGSNVLTF. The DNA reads TGCGCCAGCGGGGATGGGGGGTCCAACGTCCTGACTTTC.